This TCR beta chain came from a study of OX40 agonist ivuxolimab in advanced cancers. Some clones are missing from TCRdb's copy, which holds only in-frame ones; the method was immunoSEQ multiplex PCR. Among approximately 80,000 clones, about 85% were seen once, and the ten largest hold about 4%. Sequencing used CD4+ or CD8+ T cells sorted from blood, obtained in a trial of the OX40 agonist ivuxolimab. The receptor was derived from an adult with an advanced solid tumor such as melanoma, head and neck, liver or kidney cancer.

This chain's CDR3 is CASSLVLAGPQETQYF. CDR3 DNA sequence: TGTGCCAGCAGCTTAGTACTGGCGGGACCCCAAGAGACCCAGTACTTC. This rearrangement joins TRBV7-9 to TRBJ2-5; D perhaps matches TRBD2 (6 bases). From germline, CDR1 is SEHNR and CDR2 FQNEAQ (reference sequence). This CDR3 is 16 amino acids long. The V gene lost 1 base and the J gene lost 1 base, with 13 bases spanning the gap.